Following are 27 T cell receptor beta chains from one sample sequenced in a study of blood T cell repertoires in COVID-19. Profiled with immunoSEQ multiplex PCR; TCRdb holds only in-frame clones, not every one. The sample holds roughly 200,000 clones, over 80% seen once. The specimen was PBMCs or T cells enriched from blood (not recorded which). The source of these receptors is a man between 18 and 35 years old with acute COVID-19.

The V gene is TRBV4-1, the J gene TRBJ1-1; a weak D match, TRBD1 (5 bases). V was pared by 4 bases and J by 2 bases, with 14 bases between. Germline V gene data show CDR1 as MGHRA and CDR2 as YSYEKL. This CDR3 has 15 residues. In DNA form, the CDR3 reads TGCGCCAGCAGCCTACCAAAAGGGGTCAACACTGAAGCTTTCTTT. This translates into CASSLPKGVNTEAFF.

The V call is TRBV4-1, the J call TRBJ1-3; D uncertain. This CDR3 spans 13 amino acids. Germline values: CDR1 MGHRA, CDR2 YSYEKL. V was cut by 4 bases and J by 8 bases, with 12 bases left in between. The CDR3 loop reads CASSRLSGDTIYF. The CDR3 nucleotides read TGCGCCAGCAGCCGATTGTCCGGTGACACCATATATTTT.

V gene TRBV7-3 combines with J gene TRBJ2-5, with TRBD2 as a possible D gene (5 bases). The V end was cut by 5 bases, the J end by 0 bases, with 10 bases between. Germline V gene data show CDR1 as SGHTA and CDR2 as FQGTGA. The CDR3 contains 14 residues. CDR3: CASSPNGDQETQYF. DNA of the CDR3: TGTGCCAGCAGCCCCAACGGGGACCAAGAGACCCAGTACTTC.

The chain joins TRBV28 to TRBJ1-4, with unresolved D. Per germline, CDR1 MDHEN and CDR2 SYDVKM. With 6 bases removed from V and 0 bases from J, the gap between germline ends came to 8 bases. The CDR3 totals 14 residues. In DNA, the CDR3 is TGTGCCAGCAGCCTCGTTGCAACTAATGAAAAACTGTTTTTT. Translation: CASSLVATNEKLFF.

The chain carries TRBV27 and TRBJ1-2; 10 bases are a match to TRBD1. Germline loops: CDR1 MNHEY, CDR2 SMNVEV (reference sequence). V dropped 11 bases and J dropped 6; count of bases not matched to a gene: 9. This CDR3 comprises 13 residues. The CDR3 protein is CAAWDRGGDGYTF. CDR3 in DNA: TGTGCCGCTTGGGACAGGGGAGGCGATGGCTACACCTTC.

This clone appeared once. The chain combines TRBV19 with TRBJ2-1; D is possibly TRBD1 (6 bases). Germline lookup yields CDR1 LNHDA and CDR2 SQIVND (reference sequence). The CDR3 length is 15 residues. V was shortened by 3 bases and J by 4 bases, with 13 bases between the two germline ends. DNA of the CDR3: TGTGCCAGTAGTATGTCGGGCAGGGGTTACAATGAGCAGTTCTTC. Protein product: CASSMSGRGYNEQFF.

Judged by abundance, this clone is medium-sized. V usage is TRBV5-6 and J usage is TRBJ1-2; 7 bases match TRBD1. The trim removed 3 bases at V and 3 bases at J, leaving 8 bases unmatched. CDR1 SGHDT and CDR2 YYEEEE come from the germline V gene. This CDR3 is built from 15 residues. DNA for the CDR3: TGTGCCAGCAGCTCAACAGGGGATTGGGACTATGGCTACACCTTC. Amino acids: CASSSTGDWDYGYTF.

This sequence joins TRBV28 and TRBJ1-5; maybe TRBD1 (6 bases). V shed 4 bases and J shed 2 bases, with 12 bases lying between them. The CDR3 length is 15 residues. Per the germline V gene, CDR1 is MDHEN and CDR2 is SYDVKM. CDR3 nucleotide sequence: TGTGCCAGCAGTTACCAGGGGTTTGGCAATCAGCCCCAGCATTTT. Amino acids: CASSYQGFGNQPQHF.

CDR3 residues: CASSPGGQYYEQYF. The CDR3 DNA reads TGTGCCAGCAGCCCCGGAGGACAGTACTACGAGCAGTACTTC. The V call is TRBV14, the J call TRBJ2-7; TRBD1 is a possible D gene (6 bases). The germline V and J ends were trimmed by 4 bases and 3 bases, with 13 bases remaining between them. Germline V gene sequence: CDR1 SGHDN, CDR2 FVKESK. The CDR3 runs 14 residues.

The chain uses TRBV13 and TRBJ2-1, with TRBD2 matching 7 bases. The germline CDR1 and CDR2 sequences are PRHDT and FYEKMQ (reference sequence). Losses at the gene ends were 1 base for V and 4 bases for J; bases not matched to a gene: 4. The CDR3 is made up of 15 amino acids. DNA for the CDR3: TGTGCCAGCAGCTTAGTAGGGACTACGTACAATGAGCAGTTCTTC. Its translation: CASSLVGTTYNEQFF.

This clone was picked up one time. The CDR3 DNA sequence: TGTGCCAGCAGCTGGACTAGCGACCAAGAGACCCAGTACTTC. This gives the protein CASSWTSDQETQYF. The chain links TRBV5-4 to TRBJ2-5; 9 positions agree with TRBD2. The germline V gene has CDR1 SGHNT and CDR2 YYREEE (reference sequence). This CDR3 is built from 14 residues. V was pared by 3 bases and J by 0 bases, with 0 bases of the junction left unmatched.

This chain joins TRBV12-3 or TRBV12-4 and TRBJ1-4, with D uncertain. There are 13 residues in the CDR3. Trimming removed 2 bases at V and 4 bases at J, with 5 bases between. CDR3 residues: CASSLQVNEKLFF. As DNA, the CDR3 is TGTGCCAGCAGTTTACAGGTTAATGAAAAACTGTTTTTT.

The rearrangement links TRBV9 to TRBJ2-2, with 13 nucleotides matching TRBD2. This CDR3 contains 18 residues. V lost 3 bases, J lost 6 bases, and 11 bases stayed unmatched. CDR1 and CDR2 (germline): SGDLS, YYNGEE. This CDR3 is CASSAEPPGLAGSGELFF. CDR3 DNA sequence: TGTGCCAGCAGCGCCGAACCTCCGGGACTAGCGGGATCCGGGGAGCTGTTTTTT. Full variable domain (remainder filled in from reference TRBV9 and TRBJ2-2): DSGVTQTPKHLITATGQRVTLRCSPRSGDLSVYWYQQSLDQGLQFLIQYYNGEERAKGNILERFSAQQFPDLHSELNLSSLELGDSALYFCASSAEPPGLAGSGELFFGEGSRLTVL.

The chain is built from TRBV19 and TRBJ2-1; D gene uncertain. Germline V gene data show CDR1 as LNHDA and CDR2 as SQIVND (reference sequence). Trimming left V 7 bases short and J 0 bases short, with 13 bases between. This CDR3 is 15 amino acids long. This chain's CDR3 is CASTVTASSYNEQFF. The CDR3 region has the DNA TGTGCCAGTACCGTAACAGCCAGCTCCTACAATGAGCAGTTCTTC.

In its sample, this clone was seen once. V gene TRBV9 combines with J gene TRBJ2-5; no clear D gene. V was shortened by 0 bases and J by 0 bases, with 9 bases between the two germline ends. This CDR3 comprises 15 residues. Germline CDR1 is SGDLS and CDR2 is YYNGEE. The CDR3 is CASSVESSYQETQYF. The CDR3 nucleotides read TGTGCCAGCAGCGTAGAATCCTCCTACCAAGAGACCCAGTACTTC. Based on the CDR3 plus reference TRBV9 and TRBJ2-5, the full variable domain is DSGVTQTPKHLITATGQRVTLRCSPRSGDLSVYWYQQSLDQGLQFLIQYYNGEERAKGNILERFSAQQFPDLHSELNLSSLELGDSALYFCASSVESSYQETQYFGPGTRLLVL.

In this sample, this clone turned up once. The CDR3 DNA is TGTGCCAGCAGTTACTCGTACAGACTGAACACTGAAGCTTTCTTT. Protein sequence: CASSYSYRLNTEAFF. The V and J genes are TRBV6-5 and TRBJ1-1; unclear D gene. CDR1 and CDR2 (germline): MNHEY, SVGAGI. Trimming shortened V by 0 bases and J by 0 bases, and 8 bases separated the two germline ends. This CDR3 contains 15 residues.

The V gene is TRBV30, the J gene TRBJ1-2, with D tentatively TRBD1 (5 bases). V dropped 5 bases and J dropped 1 base, with 17 bases sitting between them. Germline V gene lookup returns CDR1 GTSNPN and CDR2 SVGIG (reference sequence). The CDR3 is made up of 15 amino acids. In nucleotides, the CDR3 is TGTGCCTGGTATGGCGGATTCGGGGGTAACTATGGCTACACCTTC. Amino acid sequence: CAWYGGFGGNYGYTF.

CDR3 nucleotide sequence: TGTGCCAGCAGAACCGGGACAGGGACGAGGGAGCAGTACTTC. Translation gives CASRTGTGTREQYF. The V call is TRBV6-8, the J call TRBJ2-7; TRBD1 matches 9 bases. The CDR3 length is 14 residues. J was trimmed by 7 bases and V by 6 bases; bases with no gene match: 10. Germline CDR1 reads MNHGY; CDR2 reads SAAAGT.

This chain links TRBV21-1 with TRBJ1-5; the D call in the table, TRBD1, was not verified against the DNA. TRBV21-1 corresponds to a pseudogene. This CDR3 has 17 residues. CDR3 in DNA: TGTGCCAGCAGCAAAGGGACAGGGGGCGCGGGTCTTCAGCCCCAGCATTTT. Its translation is CASSKGTGGAGLQPQHF.

The gene calls are TRBV18 and TRBJ1-3; the match to TRBD1 covers 11 bases. The CDR3 runs 15 residues. Trimming removed 3 bases from V and 6 bases from J; junction bases left unmatched: 4. The germline V gene has CDR1 KGHSH and CDR2 LQKENI. The CDR3 loop is CASSPGQGAENTIYF. CDR3 bases: TGTGCCAGCTCACCCGGACAGGGGGCGGAAAACACCATATATTTT.

This chain links TRBV28 with TRBJ1-3; TRBD1 might be the D (6 bases). CDR1 and CDR2 (germline): MDHEN, SYDVKM. The CDR3 runs to 16 residues. The V and J ends lost 6 bases and 0 bases respectively, with 15 bases between them. Here the CDR3 DNA reads TGTGCCAGCAGACTCAATGGACAGACCTCTGGAAACACCATATATTTT. It codes for CASRLNGQTSGNTIYF. The full variable domain, in which reference TRBV28 and TRBJ1-3 provide the parts outside the CDR3, is DVKVTQSSRYLVKRTGEKVFLECVQDMDHENMFWYRQDPGLGLRLIYFSYDVKMKEKGDIPEGYSVSREKKERFSLILESASTNQTSMYLCASRLNGQTSGNTIYFGEGSWLTVV.

The chain is built from TRBV7-6 and TRBJ1-2; no clear D gene. V lost 0 bases, J lost 2 bases, and 7 bases lay in between. The CDR3 has 14 residues. Looked up from germline, CDR1 is SGHVS and CDR2 is FNYEAQ. CDR3 amino acids: CASSLAPGNYGYTF. As DNA, the CDR3 is TGTGCCAGCAGCTTAGCGCCGGGAAACTATGGCTACACCTTC.

This clone was detected only a few times. The chain links TRBV4-3 to TRBJ2-1; D unclear. Trimming left V 0 bases short and J 0 bases short, with 15 bases between. CDR3 size: 18 residues. CDR1 and CDR2 from the germline V gene are LGHNA and YSLEER. The CDR3 sequence is CASSQDSPAVSSYNEQFF. The CDR3 nucleotides read TGCGCCAGCAGCCAAGATTCCCCCGCGGTGAGCTCCTACAATGAGCAGTTCTTC.

V usage is TRBV20-1 and J usage is TRBJ1-5; the D is unclear. V was cut by 4 bases and J by 2 bases, with 12 bases left in between. The CDR3 is 14 residues long. Germline loops: CDR1 DFQATT, CDR2 SNEGSKA (reference sequence). The CDR3 protein is CSANEYLGNQPQHF. The CDR3 DNA sequence: TGCAGTGCTAATGAATATCTTGGCAATCAGCCCCAGCATTTT.

The CDR3 region is CASSYSTGGVTEAFF. The CDR3 bases are TGTGCCAGCAGTTACTCAACAGGGGGAGTCACTGAAGCTTTCTTT. This chain uses TRBV6-5 with TRBJ1-1; 8 bases are shared with TRBD1. V trimming: 0 bases; J trimming: 4 bases; junction bases outside the gene matches: 4. Per the germline V gene, CDR1 is MNHEY and CDR2 is SVGAGI. The CDR3 length is 15 residues.

The chain links TRBV4-1 to TRBJ2-1, with D possibly TRBD1 on 5 matching bases. Trimming took off 2 bases at V and 8 bases at J, with 10 bases between the two ends. This CDR3 has 13 amino acids. The germline V gene has CDR1 MGHRA and CDR2 YSYEKL. The CDR3 loop is CASSQFDSYEQFF. The CDR3 coding sequence is TGCGCCAGCAGCCAATTCGACAGCTATGAGCAGTTCTTC.

The chain carries TRBV5-5 and TRBJ2-6, with a possible D match to TRBD1 (5 bases). Germline-derived CDR1 and CDR2 are SGHKS and YYEKEE (reference sequence). Trimming left V 2 bases short and J 0 bases short, with 12 bases between. This CDR3 is 17 amino acids long. CDR3 sequence: CASSFQGASSGANVLTF. In nucleotides, the CDR3 is TGTGCCAGCAGCTTCCAAGGGGCCAGCTCTGGGGCCAACGTCCTGACTTTC. Full variable domain (remainder filled in from reference TRBV5-5 and TRBJ2-6): DAGVTQSPTHLIKTRGQQVTLRCSPISGHKSVSWYQQVLGQGPQFIFQYYEKEERGRGNFPDRFSARQFPNYSSELNVNALLLGDSALYLCASSFQGASSGANVLTFGAGSRLTVL.